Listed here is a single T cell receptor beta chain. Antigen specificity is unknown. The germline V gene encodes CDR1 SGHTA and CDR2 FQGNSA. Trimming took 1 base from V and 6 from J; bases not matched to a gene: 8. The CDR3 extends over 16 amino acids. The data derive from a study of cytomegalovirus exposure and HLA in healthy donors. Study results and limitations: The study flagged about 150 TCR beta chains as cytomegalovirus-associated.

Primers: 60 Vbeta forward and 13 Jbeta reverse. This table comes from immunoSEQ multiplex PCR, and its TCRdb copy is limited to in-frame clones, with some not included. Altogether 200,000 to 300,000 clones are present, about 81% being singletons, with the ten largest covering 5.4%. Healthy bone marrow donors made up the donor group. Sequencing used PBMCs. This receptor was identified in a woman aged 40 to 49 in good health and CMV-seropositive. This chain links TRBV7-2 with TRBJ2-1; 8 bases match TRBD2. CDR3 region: CASSLGGGPQFNEQFF. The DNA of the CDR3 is TGTGCCAGCAGCTTAGGCGGGGGGCCACAATTCAATGAGCAGTTCTTC.